This TCR beta chain was recovered during a study of T cell responses to AZD1222 COVID-19 vaccine. Study-wide points: Following two doses of AZD1222, Spike-specific TCR breadth and depth rose. Repertoire samples came only from after the peak T cell response.

The sample holds a few counts of this clone. Its antigen is not known. Assay used: immunoSEQ multiplex PCR; TCRdb lists only in-frame clones, some missing. The sample includes some 100,000 clones, around 83% of them seen just once. This sample comprised peripheral blood, obtained 28 days after the second AZD1222 dose. This TCR was sampled from an adult who received the AZD1222 COVID-19 vaccine.

In DNA form, the CDR3 reads TGTGCCAGCAGTGAGTACTCAGCAGCGGCTTTCTTT. Residues: CASSEYSAAAFF. The chain has TRBV6-1 and TRBJ1-1; D remains unclear. V lost 3 bases, J lost 11 bases, and 13 bases lay in between. CDR3 size: 12 residues. Germline V gene data show CDR1 as MNHNS and CDR2 as SASEGT.